The next 12 T cell receptor beta chains were all read from a single sample in a study of blood T cell repertoires in COVID-19. The assay was immunoSEQ multiplex PCR, and TCRdb's table has in-frame clones only and misses some. The table records about 240,000 clones, around 84% of them present only once. Sequenced material: peripheral blood. These receptors were obtained from a woman aged 18-29 years with acute or convalescent COVID-19.

The chain has TRBV24-1 and TRBJ2-1; possibly TRBD1 for D (6 bases). This CDR3 spans 17 amino acids. V lost 0 bases to trimming and J lost 3 bases, with 14 bases between them. Germline V gives CDR1 KGHDR, CDR2 SFDVKD. The CDR3 loop is CATSDLPGTSVYNEQFF. In nucleotides, the CDR3 is TGTGCCACCAGTGATTTGCCCGGGACAAGCGTCTACAATGAGCAGTTCTTC.

This sequence joins TRBV5-1 and TRBJ1-3, with 7 bases matching TRBD1. This CDR3 spans 16 amino acids. V was clipped by 0 bases and J by 2 bases; unmatched bases: 5. CDR1 and CDR2 (germline): SGHRS, YFSETQ. The CDR3: CASSLEGALPGNTIYF. For the CDR3, the DNA is TGCGCCAGCAGCTTGGAGGGGGCCTTGCCTGGAAACACCATATATTTT. Variable domain in full (rest from reference TRBV5-1 and TRBJ1-3): KAGVTQTPRYLIKTRGQQVTLSCSPISGHRSVSWYQQTPGQGLQFLFEYFSETQRNKGNFPGRFSGRQFSNSRSEMNVSTLELGDSALYLCASSLEGALPGNTIYFGEGSWLTVV.

This clone was picked up many times. This sequence joins TRBV3-1 (or the pseudogene TRBV3-2) and TRBJ2-2; no reliable D call. CDR1 and CDR2 from the germline V gene are LGHDT and YNNKEL (reference sequence). Trimming took 4 bases from V and 1 from J, leaving 10 bases between them. The CDR3 runs 15 residues. The CDR3 DNA is TGTGCCAGCAGCCCACGACTGGTGAACACCGGGGAGCTGTTTTTT. Its translation: CASSPRLVNTGELFF.

The V gene is TRBV18, the J gene TRBJ1-5; the D gene is possibly TRBD1 (6 bases). Germline values: CDR1 KGHSH, CDR2 LQKENI. The CDR3 is made up of 13 amino acids. V gave up 3 bases and J gave up 5 bases, with 8 bases separating them. The CDR3 is CASSPGQDQPQHF. CDR3 DNA: TGTGCCAGCTCACCGGGACAAGATCAGCCCCAGCATTTT. Using reference TRBV18 and TRBJ1-5 for the parts outside the CDR3, the full variable domain is NAGVMQNPRHLVRRRGQEARLRCSPMKGHSHVYWYRQLPEEGLKFMVYLQKENIIDESGMPKERFSAEFPKEGPSILRIQQVVRGDSAAYFCASSPGQDQPQHFGDGTRLSIL.

The rearrangement uses TRBV18 and TRBJ2-5; 8 bases align to TRBD1. The CDR3 runs to 15 residues. From germline, CDR1 is KGHSH and CDR2 LQKENI. The V and J ends lost 1 base and 5 bases, in that order; junction bases with no gene match: 6. DNA of the CDR3: TGTGCCAGCTCACCACTGGACAGGGTAGGGGAGACCCAGTACTTC. Translating it yields CASSPLDRVGETQYF.

The V gene is TRBV3-1 (or the pseudogene TRBV3-2), the J gene TRBJ1-6; 7 bases line up with TRBD1. The germline gives CDR1 LGHDT, CDR2 YNNKEL (reference sequence). This CDR3 is 14 amino acids long. The trim removed 4 bases at V and 9 bases at J, leaving 6 bases unmatched. The CDR3 DNA reads as TGTGCCAGCAGCCCCCCGACAGGGCGTTCACCCCTCCACTTT. Translated, it gives CASSPPTGRSPLHF.

The rearrangement uses TRBV6-1 and TRBJ1-2; D is perhaps TRBD1 (6 bases). The CDR3 length is 15 residues. The V end was cut by 2 bases, the J end by 3 bases, with 13 bases between. Germline CDR1 is MNHNS and CDR2 is SASEGT. The CDR3: CASSEFGGADYGYTF. The CDR3 nucleotides read TGTGCCAGCAGTGAATTTGGGGGGGCGGACTATGGCTACACCTTC.

The rearrangement links TRBV12-3 or TRBV12-4 to TRBJ1-1, with 10 bases matching TRBD1. The CDR3 length is 13 residues. Trimming at V came to 6 bases and at J to 5 bases, leaving 3 bases not matched to a gene. CDR3 protein: CASSRTGGTEAFF. CDR3 bases: TGTGCCAGCAGCAGGACAGGGGGGACTGAAGCTTTCTTT.

The chain uses TRBV19 and TRBJ2-7, with unresolved D. V was trimmed by 0 bases and J by 4 bases, leaving 13 bases between them. The CDR3 is 15 amino acids. Germline V gene data show CDR1 as LNHDA and CDR2 as SQIVND (reference sequence). The CDR3, as DNA: TGTGCCAGTAGTATAGATAGTGGCGGCAGTTACGAGCAGTACTTC. Translated, it gives CASSIDSGGSYEQYF.

V is TRBV27 and J is TRBJ2-1; weak D call: TRBD2 (5 bases). CDR3 length: 14 amino acids. The V end was cut by 6 bases, the J end by 0 bases, with 9 bases between. Germline V CDR1 and CDR2: MNHEY, SMNVEV (reference sequence). The CDR3 loop reads CASRKGSSYNEQFF. In DNA, the CDR3 is TGTGCCAGCAGAAAAGGGAGCTCCTACAATGAGCAGTTCTTC.

The gene calls are TRBV5-1 and TRBJ1-4; D is possibly TRBD1 (6 bases). CDR3 length equals 16 residues. V lost 4 bases to trimming and J lost 5 bases, with 18 bases between them. The V gene's germline CDR1 is SGHRS and CDR2 YFSETQ. The CDR3 loop reads CASSPGTSRWNEKLFF. CDR3 in DNA: TGCGCCAGCAGCCCGGGGACATCTCGGTGGAATGAAAAACTGTTTTTT.

CDR3 sequence reads: CASSFTGYEQYF. CDR3 bases: TGCGCCAGCAGCTTTACGGGTTACGAGCAGTACTTC. The J gene is TRBJ2-7, the V gene TRBV5-1; D is unresolved. V was cut by 2 bases and J by 4 bases, with 7 bases left in between. CDR1 is SGHRS and CDR2 is YFSETQ in the germline V gene. The CDR3 runs 12 residues.